This T cell receptor (beta chain) comes out of a study of shared clonotypes between healthy human individuals. TCRdb's table, derived via immunoSEQ multiplex PCR, lists solely in-frame clones and lacks some. The sample lists some 1 million clones; about 76% were seen once. Germline V gives CDR1 SGHAT, CDR2 FQNNGV. The CDR3 runs 14 residues. The J segment lost 9 bases and the V segment lost 4 bases, leaving 10 bases of the junction unmatched. This sequence joins TRBV11-2 and TRBJ2-3, with 7 bases matching TRBD2. The origin of this receptor is a man aged 18-30 years in good health. Sequenced input: memory CD4+ T cells sorted from blood. Subset here: CD45RA-negative fraction. The CDR3 DNA reads as TGTGCCAGCAGCTCCGGTCGGGGAGGGACGACGCAGTATTTT. Amino acids: CASSSGRGGTTQYF. The full variable domain, completed using reference TRBV11-2 and TRBJ2-3, is EAGVAQSPRYKIIEKRQSVAFWCNPISGHATLYWYQQILGQGPKLLIQFQNNGVVDDSQLPKDRFSAERLKGVDSTLKIQPAKLEDSAVYLCASSSGRGGTTQYFGPGTRLTVL.